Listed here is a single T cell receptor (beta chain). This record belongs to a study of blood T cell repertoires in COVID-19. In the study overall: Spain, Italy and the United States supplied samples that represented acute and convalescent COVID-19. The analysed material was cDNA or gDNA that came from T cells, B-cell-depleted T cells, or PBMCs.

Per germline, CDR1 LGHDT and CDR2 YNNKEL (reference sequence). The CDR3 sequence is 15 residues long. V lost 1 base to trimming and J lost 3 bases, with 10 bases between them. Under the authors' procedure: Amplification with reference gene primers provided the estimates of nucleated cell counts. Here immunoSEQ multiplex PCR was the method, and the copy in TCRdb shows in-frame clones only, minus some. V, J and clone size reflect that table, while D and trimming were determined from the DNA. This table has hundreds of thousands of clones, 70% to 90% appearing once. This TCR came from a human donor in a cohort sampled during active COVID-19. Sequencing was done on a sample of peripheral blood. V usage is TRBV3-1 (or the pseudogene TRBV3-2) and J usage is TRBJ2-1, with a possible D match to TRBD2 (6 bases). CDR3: CASSQGRGLYNEQFF. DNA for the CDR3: TGTGCCAGCAGCCAAGGACGGGGACTCTACAATGAGCAGTTCTTC.